Following are 9 T cell receptor beta chains from one sample sequenced in a study of blood T cells in healthy people across ages. With a J-beta primer mix and a sample-barcoded 5' primer, a second PCR ran about 7 to 11 cycles. TCRdb passed the 5' RACE reads through MiXCR, listing each CDR3 protein once. The data hold some 700,000 distinct CDR3 sequences, with 22% observed a single time. Material for sequencing was blood. The receptors originated from a man aged 70 or older in good health.

This clonotype was observed a handful of times. CDR3 protein: CASSASVSAGNTIYF. In nucleotides, the CDR3 is TGTGCCAGCAGCGCCTCCGTAAGCGCTGGAAACACCATATATTTT. The rearrangement joins TRBV6-6 to TRBJ1-3; D uncertain. Germline V gene sequence: CDR1 MNHNY, CDR2 SVGAGI (reference sequence). The V end was cut by 6 bases, the J end by 2 bases, with 14 bases between. The CDR3 covers 15 residues.

This clonotype occurred many times. The CDR3 is CASSLRDEQFF. DNA for the CDR3: TGCGCCAGCAGCTTGAGAGATGAGCAGTTCTTC. The gene calls are TRBV5-1 and TRBJ2-1; D unresolved. Trimming removed 1 base at V and 8 bases at J, with 4 bases between. Germline V gene lookup returns CDR1 SGHRS and CDR2 YFSETQ. The CDR3 runs 11 residues. Full variable domain (outside the CDR3, taken from reference TRBV5-1 and TRBJ2-1): KAGVTQTPRYLIKTRGQQVTLSCSPISGHRSVSWYQQTPGQGLQFLFEYFSETQRNKGNFPGRFSGRQFSNSRSEMNVSTLELGDSALYLCASSLRDEQFFGPGTRLTVL.

Many counts were recorded for this clonotype. The chain couples TRBV11-2 to TRBJ2-3; D gene unclear. V shed 1 base and J shed 4 bases, with 9 bases lying between them. The V gene's germline CDR1 is SGHAT and CDR2 FQNNGV. The CDR3 runs to 14 residues. The chain's CDR3 is CASSLVLRPDTQYF. CDR3 sequence (DNA): TGTGCCAGCAGCTTAGTCCTTAGGCCAGATACGCAGTATTTT.

This clonotype was detected only a few times. The J gene is TRBJ2-5, the V gene TRBV5-1; a possible D gene is TRBD1 (6 bases). Germline CDR1 is SGHRS and CDR2 is YFSETQ. The CDR3 covers 15 residues. Deletions cut 0 bases from V and 2 bases from J, with 11 bases between. CDR3 in amino acids: CASSLEGQRQETQYF. CDR3 nucleotides: TGCGCCAGCAGCTTGGAAGGACAGAGACAAGAGACCCAGTACTTC.

This clonotype showed up just a few times. The chain employs TRBV10-1 and TRBJ2-2; the D is unclear. Trimming left V 5 bases short and J 2 bases short, with 9 bases between. The CDR3 length is 14 residues. Germline V lookup: CDR1 WNHNN, CDR2 SYGVQD (reference sequence). CDR3 protein: CASSRPPNTGELFF. In DNA form, the CDR3 reads TGCGCCAGCAGTCGGCCACCCAACACCGGGGAGCTGTTTTTT.

This clonotype was observed a single time. One junction end does not reproduce the germline sequence, and a read error may be involved. V usage is TRBV11-1 and J usage is TRBJ1-2, with TRBD1 as a possible D gene (5 bases). The CDR3 loop spans 13 amino acids. The germline V gene has CDR1 SGHAT and CDR2 FQDESV (reference sequence). The DNA for the CDR3 is TGTGCCAGCAGGCACATCCTAGGGGATGGCTGCACCTTC. It translates to CASRHILGDGCTF.

This clonotype occurred a few times. The chain joins TRBV6-6 to TRBJ1-3, with D perhaps TRBD1 (5 bases). V lost 0 bases and J 2 bases, leaving 8 bases between the germline ends. The CDR3 spans 15 residues. From germline, CDR1 is MNHNY and CDR2 SVGAGI (reference sequence). Here the CDR3 DNA reads TGTGCCAGCAGTTACTCTGCAGGGACTGGAAACACCATATATTTT. It specifies CASSYSAGTGNTIYF.

As for this clonotype: Mismatch with germline at one junction end may stem from a read error. J is TRBJ1-2 and V is TRBV19; TRBD1 might be the D (6 bases). Germline V gives CDR1 LNHDA, CDR2 SQIVND (reference sequence). This CDR3 is built from 15 residues. The CDR3 sequence: CACSLQGGSGYGYTF. The DNA for the CDR3 is TGTGCCTGTAGTCTACAGGGAGGTTCCGGCTATGGCTACACCTTC. The variable domain in full, with the rest retrieved from reference TRBV19 and TRBJ1-2, is DGGITQSPKYLFRKEGQNVTLSCEQNLNHDAMYWYRQDPGQGLRLIYYSQIVNDFQKGDIAEGYSVSREKKESFPLTVTSAQKNPTAFYLCACSLQGGSGYGYTFGSGTRLTVV.

This clonotype was picked up a small number of times. The chain employs TRBV7-9 and TRBJ2-1; D may be TRBD2 (6 bases). Looked up from germline, CDR1 is SEHNR and CDR2 is FQNEAQ (reference sequence). This CDR3 comprises 16 residues. Trimming cost V 0 bases and J 7 bases, with 16 bases left between them. The CDR3, as DNA: TGTGCCAGCAGCTTAGCGCGATTAGCGGTGGGAAATGAGCAGTTCTTC. Translated, it gives CASSLARLAVGNEQFF.